These 29 T cell receptor beta chains originate from one sample sequenced in a study of shared clonotypes between healthy human individuals. CD8 cells classed as naive were CD45RO-negative and positively selected for CCR7, excluding terminally differentiated effector memory CD45RA+ cells. Data came from immunoSEQ multiplex PCR; TCRdb stores just in-frame clones and leaves some out. This table holds around 1,900,000 clones, over 85% found once. The sample consisted of naive CD8+ T cells from PBMCs. The receptors come from a man aged 18 to 35 in good health. Some clones in this sample may be carry-over from other donors' samples.

This chain links TRBV10-3 with TRBJ2-7; D is possibly TRBD1 or TRBD2 (5 bases each). The V end lost 3 bases, the J end lost 2 bases, and 20 bases lay between the germline ends. CDR1 and CDR2 (germline): ENHRY, SYGVKD. CDR3 length: 17 residues. The CDR3 loop is CAISDLNAGRATYEQYF. CDR3 sequence (DNA): TGTGCCATCAGTGATCTTAATGCGGGCAGGGCCACCTACGAGCAGTACTTC.

This clone was recorded only once. In the same sample, other DNA sequences code for this CDR3. The CDR3 is CASSSGTLNTEAFF. The CDR3 DNA sequence: TGTGCCAGCAGTTCAGGGACGTTGAACACTGAAGCTTTCTTT. J is TRBJ1-1 and V is TRBV6-5; a weak D match, TRBD1 (5 bases). The CDR3 contains 14 residues. Germline assignment: CDR1 MNHEY and CDR2 SVGAGI. V lost 4 bases to trimming and J lost 0 bases, with 9 bases between them.

The rearrangement joins TRBV9 to TRBJ2-2; D possibly uses TRBD1 or TRBD2 (5 bases each). The V and J ends lost 3 bases and 1 base respectively, with 16 bases between them. Germline loops: CDR1 SGDLS, CDR2 YYNGEE. This CDR3 is 17 amino acids long. The CDR3 DNA is TGTGCCAGCAGCGGATACCGGGACCTCCGGAACACCGGGGAGCTGTTTTTT. Translated: CASSGYRDLRNTGELFF.

V gene TRBV28 combines with J gene TRBJ2-7, with D possibly being TRBD1 (6 bases). Trimming took 2 bases from V and 0 from J, leaving 11 bases between them. CDR1 MDHEN and CDR2 SYDVKM come from the germline V gene. The CDR3 runs 15 residues. The CDR3 nucleotides are TGTGCCAGCAGTTTAGAGGACAGATCCTCCTACGAGCAGTACTTC. Translated, it gives CASSLEDRSSYEQYF.

V is TRBV7-8 and J is TRBJ1-5, with 9 bases identical to TRBD1. Trimming removed 4 bases from V and 5 bases from J; junction bases left unmatched: 3. CDR1 is SGHVS, CDR2 FQNEAQ, per germline. The CDR3 consists of 14 residues. In nucleotides, the CDR3 is TGTGCCAGCAGCTCGGGACAGGGCTATCAGCCCCAGCATTTT. Its translation is CASSSGQGYQPQHF.

This chain links TRBV7-2 with TRBJ2-7; perhaps D is TRBD1 or TRBD2 (5 bases each). The V end lost 4 bases, the J end lost 4 bases, and 29 bases lay between the germline ends. CDR3 length: 19 residues. Germline-derived CDR1 and CDR2 are SGHTA and FQGNSA. The CDR3 sequence is CASSSGLEKLPRNPYEQYF. In DNA, the CDR3 is TGTGCCAGCAGCTCGGGGCTCGAAAAACTCCCCCGTAACCCATACGAGCAGTACTTC.

The chain employs TRBV2 and TRBJ1-2; 9 nucleotides line up with TRBD1. Germline CDR1 is SNHLY and CDR2 is FYNNEI. This CDR3 comprises 15 residues. Trimming cost V 0 bases and J 9 bases; bases outside gene matches: 8. The CDR3 loop is CASSEAAGTGFRYTF. The DNA for the CDR3 is TGTGCCAGCAGTGAAGCCGCCGGGACAGGGTTTCGCTACACCTTC. The complete variable domain, with remaining parts taken from reference TRBV2 and TRBJ1-2, reads EPEVTQTPSHQVTQMGQEVILRCVPISNHLYFYWYRQILGQKVEFLVSFYNNEISEKSEIFDDQFSVERPDGSNFTLKIRSTKLEDSAMYFCASSEAAGTGFRYTFGSGTRLTVV.

The chain combines TRBV27 with TRBJ2-3; D is possibly TRBD1 (5 bases). This CDR3 comprises 14 residues. The V end was cut by 5 bases, the J end by 4 bases, with 13 bases between. Germline V gene sequence: CDR1 MNHEY, CDR2 SMNVEV (reference sequence). CDR3 DNA sequence: TGTGCCAGCAGTCCCAGGGTCGCTTCAGATACGCAGTATTTT. Its translation: CASSPRVASDTQYF.

The J gene is TRBJ2-3, the V gene TRBV7-9, with a weak D call TRBD2 (6 bases). Germline V gives CDR1 SEHNR, CDR2 FQNEAQ (reference sequence). V shed 5 bases and J shed 9 bases, with 30 bases lying between them. CDR3 length: 18 amino acids. The DNA for the CDR3 is TGTGCCAGCAGCGGTCCCGTCACCCGACCGACTAGTCCCGGAACGCAGTATTTT. This translates into CASSGPVTRPTSPGTQYF.

The chain couples TRBV27 to TRBJ1-1, with TRBD1 matching 8 bases. This CDR3 is 22 amino acids long. The V gene end was trimmed by 1 base and the J gene end by 1 base; junction bases not matched to a gene: 23. CDR1 MNHEY and CDR2 SMNVEV come from the germline V gene (reference sequence). Here the CDR3 reads CASSLFDPAWGVTGGRNTEAFF. The CDR3 nucleotides read TGTGCCAGCAGTTTATTTGATCCCGCCTGGGGGGTTACAGGGGGGAGGAACACTGAAGCTTTCTTT.

The chain couples TRBV6-4 to TRBJ2-3; unclear D gene. The germline V and J ends were trimmed by 6 bases and 2 bases, with 18 bases remaining between them. Germline CDR1 reads MRHNA; CDR2 reads SNTAGT. The CDR3 runs to 16 residues. This CDR3 reads CASRGNERIPTDTQYF. In DNA, the CDR3 is TGTGCCAGCAGGGGGAATGAGCGCATCCCCACAGATACGCAGTATTTT.

The V call is TRBV27, the J call TRBJ1-2; 7 bases are a match to TRBD1. Germline assignment: CDR1 MNHEY and CDR2 SMNVEV (reference sequence). The CDR3 contains 15 residues. With V trimmed by 2 bases and J by 2 bases, 5 bases remained unmatched. CDR3 nucleotides: TGTGCCAGCAGTTTAGAAGGACAGGTGAACTATGGCTACACCTTC. Its translation is CASSLEGQVNYGYTF.

The chain uses TRBV14 and TRBJ2-1; D unresolved. Trimming shortened V by 1 base and J by 9 bases, and 10 bases separated the two germline ends. Per germline, CDR1 SGHDN and CDR2 FVKESK. CDR3 length: 13 residues. CDR3 amino acids: CASSQVLASEQFF. As DNA, the CDR3 is TGTGCCAGCAGCCAAGTGCTGGCTAGTGAGCAGTTCTTC.

The rearrangement links TRBV21-1 to TRBJ2-1. TRBV21-1 is recorded as a pseudogene. The CDR3 length is 13 residues. CDR3 residues: CASSSRGGDEQFF. For the CDR3, the DNA is TGTGCCAGCAGCAGCAGGGGGGGTGATGAGCAGTTCTTC.

A word on this clone: Within the sample, other DNA sequences also encode this same CDR3. The chain's CDR3 is CATSRDRDRVGETQYF. DNA for the CDR3: TGTGCCACCAGCAGAGATCGGGACAGGGTTGGAGAGACCCAGTACTTC. This chain connects TRBV15 to TRBJ2-5; 9 bases fit TRBD1. This CDR3 contains 16 residues. V gave up 0 bases and J gave up 4 bases; unmatched junction bases: 6. Per germline, CDR1 LNHNV and CDR2 YYDKDF (reference sequence).

The V gene is TRBV27, the J gene TRBJ2-5; D possibly corresponds to TRBD2 (6 bases). CDR1 and CDR2 from the germline V gene are MNHEY and SMNVEV (reference sequence). The CDR3 extends over 16 amino acids. Trimming shortened V by 6 bases and J by 2 bases, and 19 bases separated the two germline ends. CDR3 protein: CASRVSWRDPQETQYF. CDR3 nucleotide sequence: TGTGCCAGCAGGGTGTCTTGGCGGGACCCACAAGAGACCCAGTACTTC.

The chain couples TRBV29-1 to TRBJ2-7; the D gene is possibly TRBD2 (6 bases). This CDR3 spans 13 amino acids. Germline V gene lookup returns CDR1 SQVTM and CDR2 ANQGSEA. Trimming took off 6 bases at V and 2 bases at J, with 14 bases between the two ends. As DNA, the CDR3 is TGCAGCGTCGGGGGTAGCGGAGCCTACGAGCAGTACTTC. Protein sequence: CSVGGSGAYEQYF.

The CDR3 coding sequence is TGTGCCAGTGGGCCTGCAGGGGGACCCTACGAGCAGTACTTC. It translates to CASGPAGGPYEQYF. The chain uses TRBV19 and TRBJ2-7; 7 bases agree with TRBD1. V shed 8 bases, J shed 2 bases, and the junction held 9 bases outside the gene matches. Germline CDR1 is LNHDA and CDR2 is SQIVND (reference sequence). There are 14 residues in the CDR3.

The rearrangement joins TRBV29-1 to TRBJ2-1; 7 bases are shared with TRBD2. Germline V gene data show CDR1 as SQVTM and CDR2 as ANQGSEA. The CDR3 consists of 13 residues. The ends lost 7 bases at V and 3 bases at J; junction bases unmatched: 6. CDR3 sequence reads: CSGRPGGYNEQFF. Written as DNA, the CDR3 is TGCAGCGGTCGGCCGGGAGGCTACAATGAGCAGTTCTTC.

J is TRBJ2-1 and V is TRBV6-1; TRBD2 is a possible D gene (5 bases). V was trimmed by 2 bases and J by 2 bases, leaving 13 bases between them. In germline, CDR1 is MNHNS, CDR2 SASEGT. The CDR3 sequence is 16 residues long. The CDR3 bases are TGTGCCAGCAGTGAAACCCCTAGCCAACCCTACAATGAGCAGTTCTTC. It is translated as CASSETPSQPYNEQFF.

This rearrangement joins TRBV9 to TRBJ2-2, with TRBD2 as a possible D gene (6 bases). The V gene's germline CDR1 is SGDLS and CDR2 YYNGEE. V lost 5 bases and J 3 bases, leaving 17 bases between the germline ends. The CDR3 sequence is 16 residues long. CDR3 loop: CASRNLRGEDTGELFF. The CDR3, as DNA: TGTGCCAGCAGAAATCTGCGGGGCGAGGACACCGGGGAGCTGTTTTTT.

The rearrangement links TRBV6-5 to TRBJ1-1; unclear D gene. The germline CDR1 and CDR2 sequences are MNHEY and SVGAGI. V was cut by 2 bases and J by 0 bases, with 7 bases left in between. The CDR3 runs 14 residues. In DNA form, the CDR3 reads TGTGCCAGCAGTTACCAGCCCATGAACACTGAAGCTTTCTTT. Translated, it gives CASSYQPMNTEAFF.

The V call is TRBV7-9, the J call TRBJ2-2; 8 positions agree with TRBD1. CDR1 is SEHNR, CDR2 FQNEAQ, per germline (reference sequence). V shed 2 bases and J 5 bases; nucleotides not matched to a gene: 7. This CDR3 contains 16 residues. CDR3 sequence: CASSLPDRGGTGELFF. The CDR3 DNA reads as TGTGCCAGCAGCTTACCCGACAGGGGAGGAACCGGGGAGCTGTTTTTT.

This chain joins TRBV28 and TRBJ1-5; D is undetermined. Germline loops: CDR1 MDHEN, CDR2 SYDVKM. V dropped 2 bases and J dropped 4 bases, with 6 bases sitting between them. The CDR3 loop spans 13 amino acids. CDR3 sequence reads: CASSLMDNQPQHF. The CDR3 coding sequence is TGTGCCAGCAGTTTAATGGATAATCAGCCCCAGCATTTT.

The chain recombines TRBV14 with TRBJ2-7; 9 nucleotides agree with TRBD2. Looked up from germline, CDR1 is SGHDN and CDR2 is FVKESK. The V and J ends lost 4 bases and 2 bases, in that order; junction bases with no gene match: 9. CDR3 length equals 16 residues. CDR3: CASSPIGGRVTYEQYF. CDR3 DNA: TGTGCCAGCAGCCCTATTGGCGGGAGGGTCACCTACGAGCAGTACTTC. Based on the CDR3 plus reference TRBV14 and TRBJ2-7, the full variable domain is EAGVTQFPSHSVIEKGQTVTLRCDPISGHDNLYWYRRVMGKEIKFLLHFVKESKQDESGMPNNRFLAERTGGTYSTLKVQPAELEDSGVYFCASSPIGGRVTYEQYFGPGTRLTVT.

The chain carries TRBV6-5 and TRBJ2-1; D is uncertain. CDR1 MNHEY and CDR2 SVGAGI come from the germline V gene. The CDR3 loop spans 13 amino acids. Trimming cost V 0 bases and J 5 bases, with 5 bases left between them. CDR3 sequence: CASSYSNNNEQFF. Here the CDR3 DNA reads TGTGCCAGCAGTTACTCTAACAACAATGAGCAGTTCTTC.

Points on this clone: Other DNA sequences in this sample translate to the same CDR3. The chain combines TRBV27 with TRBJ1-1, with D perhaps matching TRBD1 (5 bases). V lost 4 bases and J 6 bases, leaving 6 bases between the germline ends. CDR1 and CDR2 (germline): MNHEY, SMNVEV (reference sequence). The CDR3 loop spans 11 amino acids. The CDR3, as DNA: TGTGCCAGCAGTTCAGGGCCTGAAGCTTTCTTT. It yields the protein CASSSGPEAFF.

The chain is built from TRBV28 and TRBJ2-3, with 8 bases matching TRBD1. CDR1 is MDHEN and CDR2 is SYDVKM in the germline V gene. The CDR3 loop spans 15 amino acids. The trim removed 5 bases at V and 0 bases at J, leaving 4 bases unmatched. CDR3 loop: CASSRGQASTDTQYF. As DNA, the CDR3 is TGTGCCAGCAGTAGGGGACAGGCTAGCACAGATACGCAGTATTTT.

J is TRBJ2-3 and V is TRBV7-6; D call uncertain. In germline, CDR1 is SGHVS, CDR2 FNYEAQ. This CDR3 is built from 14 residues. V gave up 5 bases and J gave up 0 bases, with 9 bases separating them. The CDR3 region is CASSRLSSTDTQYF. The DNA of the CDR3 is TGTGCCAGCAGCCGGCTGTCTAGCACAGATACGCAGTATTTT.